The clone carrying this T cell receptor (beta chain) was recorded a few times. Its specificity is unknown. Amplified regions were TCR beta CDR3 sequences from RNA transcripts. Researchers ran a first-round RT-PCR on the TCR CDR3 using the HTBI primer set. TCRdb reprocessed the multiplex PCR reads with MiXCR, giving one entry per CDR3 protein. The sample consists of over 450,000 distinct CDR3 sequences, roughly 15% of them appearing once. The data stem from a study of T cells in Graves' hyperthyroidism and ophthalmopathy. In the study overall: Peripheral blood was drawn at first diagnosis, prior to all treatment. The study's findings and limits: Peripheral blood also featured most of the thyroid clonotypes expanded above 0.001.

The sample taken for sequencing was blood. The receptor was derived from a woman aged 18-29 years with Graves' ophthalmopathy.

The CDR3 nucleotides read TGTGCCAGCTTTGGGGGGCTCACCGGGGAGCTGTTTTTT. It yields the protein CASFGGLTGELFF. The chain carries TRBV7-9 and TRBJ2-2; D may correspond to TRBD1 or TRBD2 (6 bases each). The length of the CDR3 is 13 residues. The germline gives CDR1 SEHNR, CDR2 FQNEAQ (reference sequence). V lost 8 bases, J lost 4 bases, and 11 bases lay in between.